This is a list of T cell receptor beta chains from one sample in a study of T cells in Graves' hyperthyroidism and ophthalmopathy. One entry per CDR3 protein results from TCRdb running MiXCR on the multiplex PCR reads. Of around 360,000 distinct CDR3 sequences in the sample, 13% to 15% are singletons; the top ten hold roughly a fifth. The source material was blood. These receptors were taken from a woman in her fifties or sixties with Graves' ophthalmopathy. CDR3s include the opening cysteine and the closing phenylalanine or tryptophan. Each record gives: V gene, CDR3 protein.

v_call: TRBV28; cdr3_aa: CASSRTRGTGQNIQYF
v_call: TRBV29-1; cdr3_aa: CSVEGVRVGEQYF
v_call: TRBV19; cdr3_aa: CASSIDAGRNEQFF
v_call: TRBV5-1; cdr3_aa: CASSLDGQAHYGYTF
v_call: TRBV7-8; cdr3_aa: CASSLRVRDHSPLHF
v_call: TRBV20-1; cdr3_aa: CSARRQGVYQPQHF
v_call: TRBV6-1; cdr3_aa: CASSEGLGSSYEQYF
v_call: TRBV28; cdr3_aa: CASSQPLAAQETQYF
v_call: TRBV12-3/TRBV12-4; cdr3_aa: CASSPSWAASYNEQFF
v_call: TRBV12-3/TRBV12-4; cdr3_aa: CASSLRPNNEQFF
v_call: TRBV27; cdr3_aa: CASSLSQYEQYF
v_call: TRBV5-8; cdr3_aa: CASSFRGDQETQYF
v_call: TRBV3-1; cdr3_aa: CASGSLNTEAFF
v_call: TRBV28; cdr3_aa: CASSYPQGGTEAFF
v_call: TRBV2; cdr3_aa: CASSGLGGVQYF
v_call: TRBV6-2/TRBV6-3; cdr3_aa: CAAEPSGARNGQFF
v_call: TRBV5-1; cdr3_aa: CASSLRGDDYEKLFF
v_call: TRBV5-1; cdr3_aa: CASSPQVAGGTGELFF
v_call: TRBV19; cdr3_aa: CASSILGSPLHF
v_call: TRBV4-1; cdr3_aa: CASSHGSDQETQYF
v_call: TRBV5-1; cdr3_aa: CASSQGLAGGTTGELFF
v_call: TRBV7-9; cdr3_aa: CASSSRQQGYEQYF
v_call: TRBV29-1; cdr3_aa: CSVGRETQYF
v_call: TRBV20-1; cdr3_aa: CSASGSSGYTF
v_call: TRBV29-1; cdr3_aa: CSQLGAGVENEQFF
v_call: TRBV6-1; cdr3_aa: CASKSHEQFF
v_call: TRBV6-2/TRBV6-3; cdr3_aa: CASSPPPTNYYYNEQFF
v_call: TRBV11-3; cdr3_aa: CATLRADREFSNEKLFF
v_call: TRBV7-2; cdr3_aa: CASSLVTSGTGELFF
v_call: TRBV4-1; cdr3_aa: CASSQDRLGAGELFF
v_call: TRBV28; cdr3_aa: CASMFVSTGELFF
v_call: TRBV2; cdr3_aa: CASSDRGGTIEAFF
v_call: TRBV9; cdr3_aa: CASSPRAVVYYEQYF
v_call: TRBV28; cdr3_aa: CASSPTEPETQYF
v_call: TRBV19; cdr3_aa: CASSTTGAMNTEAFF
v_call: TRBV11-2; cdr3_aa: CASSLLSGSGTF
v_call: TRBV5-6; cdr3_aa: CASSLRGGGQFF
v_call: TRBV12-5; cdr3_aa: CASGTRDGSTDTQYF
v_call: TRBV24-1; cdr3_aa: CATSAEGLTQETQYF
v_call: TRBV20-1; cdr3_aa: CSARGAGRTDTQYF